Reported below is one T cell receptor beta chain. Its antigen is still unknown. The repertoire was sequenced with immunoSEQ multiplex PCR; TCRdb's copy has only in-frame clones and lacks some. The repertoire consists of about 15,000 clones, with roughly nine tenths occurring once and the leading ten covering approximately 5%. The data are from a study of PD-1 blockade in classical Hodgkin lymphoma. Notes on the study in general: It was reported that newly diagnosed patients had less baseline TCR diversity than healthy donors. Factors driving the repertoire differences, possibly disease activity or prior therapy, remain undefined.

The time point is: newly diagnosed, previously untreated cHL patient sample. Negative selection with magnets was how CD8+ T cells were isolated from the thawed PBMCs. PBMCs representing newly diagnosed, untreated classical Hodgkin lymphoma functioned as the comparison. Material: CD8+ T cells from blood. This TCR was recovered from a human donor with classical Hodgkin lymphoma.

The CDR3 sequence: CASSLRQGNTEAFF. The CDR3 DNA is TGTGCCAGCAGCTTAAGACAGGGGAACACTGAAGCTTTCTTT. The chain joins TRBV7-3 to TRBJ1-1, with 7 bases matching TRBD1. With 1 base clipped from V and 1 base from J, the junction kept 0 bases outside the gene matches. Germline assignment: CDR1 SGHTA and CDR2 FQGTGA. The CDR3 spans 14 residues.